The 8 T cell receptor beta chains reported below all come from one sample, sequenced in a study of cytomegalovirus exposure and HLA in healthy donors. Vbeta (60) and Jbeta (13) primers were used in the PCR. Clones were read by immunoSEQ multiplex PCR, and TCRdb kept only the in-frame ones, dropping some. The table includes about 120,000 clones, roughly 70% detected once. Sequencing was done on a sample of PBMCs. Source of these receptors: a woman in her thirties or forties in good health and CMV-seropositive.

This chain connects TRBV2 to TRBJ2-7, with a weak D call TRBD2 (6 bases). Germline lookup yields CDR1 SNHLY and CDR2 FYNNEI. Deletions cut 8 bases from V and 4 bases from J, with 18 bases between. The CDR3 runs to 14 residues. This chain's CDR3 is CASGKMGGMYEQYF. The DNA for the CDR3 is TGTGCCAGCGGAAAGATGGGCGGGATGTACGAGCAGTACTTC. Full variable domain (missing parts from reference TRBV2 and TRBJ2-7): EPEVTQTPSHQVTQMGQEVILRCVPISNHLYFYWYRQILGQKVEFLVSFYNNEISEKSEIFDDQFSVERPDGSNFTLKIRSTKLEDSAMYFCASGKMGGMYEQYFGPGTRLTVT.

This sequence joins TRBV29-1 and TRBJ2-1, with 8 bases identical to TRBD2. From germline, CDR1 is SQVTM and CDR2 ANQGSEA. J lost 4 bases, V lost 0 bases, and 8 bases had no gene match. The CDR3 is made up of 16 amino acids. The CDR3 DNA follows: TGCAGCGTTGAAGATCGTAAGCGGGAGAAATACAATGAGCAGTTCTTC. Its protein is CSVEDRKREKYNEQFF.

This chain connects TRBV5-1 to TRBJ1-1; a possible D gene is TRBD1 (5 bases). The CDR3 runs to 13 residues. Germline lookup yields CDR1 SGHRS and CDR2 YFSETQ. V was pared by 0 bases and J by 4 bases, with 7 bases between. CDR3 coding DNA: TGCGCCAGCAGCTTGGACGGGGGCACTGAAGCTTTCTTT. Its translation is CASSLDGGTEAFF.

The chain employs TRBV9 and TRBJ2-7; 9 bases are a match to TRBD2. V dropped 4 bases and J dropped 4; count of bases not matched to a gene: 9. From germline, CDR1 is SGDLS and CDR2 YYNGEE. The CDR3 runs 15 residues. CDR3 protein: CASSREASGDYEQYF. The CDR3 DNA reads as TGTGCCAGCAGCAGAGAGGCTAGCGGGGATTACGAGCAGTACTTC.

This clone was counted once. The chain combines TRBV19 with TRBJ1-1; tentatively, D is TRBD1 (6 bases). V lost 4 bases, J lost 8 bases, and 17 bases lay in between. The germline V gene has CDR1 LNHDA and CDR2 SQIVND (reference sequence). The CDR3 length is 14 residues. CDR3 region: CASSTGDLNPEAFF. CDR3 DNA sequence: TGTGCCAGTAGTACAGGGGACCTAAACCCCGAAGCTTTCTTT.

V and J are TRBV30 and TRBJ2-7; 9 bases fit TRBD1. Germline trimming cut 3 bases from V and 0 bases from J; bases unmatched to any gene: 6. There are 15 residues in the CDR3. In germline, CDR1 is GTSNPN, CDR2 SVGIG (reference sequence). CDR3 amino acids: CAWSRDRASSYEQYF. The CDR3 DNA reads TGTGCCTGGAGCCGGGACAGGGCAAGCTCCTACGAGCAGTACTTC. The complete variable domain, with remaining parts taken from reference TRBV30 and TRBJ2-7, reads SQTIHQWPATLVQPVGSPLSLECTVEGTSNPNLYWYRQAAGRGLQLLFYSVGIGQISSEVPQNLSASRPQDRQFILSSKKLLLSDSGFYLCAWSRDRASSYEQYFGPGTRLTVT.

The chain is built from TRBV4-1 and TRBJ2-1, with 11 bases matching TRBD2. Trimming at V came to 4 bases and at J to 5 bases, leaving 4 bases not matched to a gene. CDR3 length equals 15 residues. Germline CDR1 reads MGHRA; CDR2 reads YSYEKL. The CDR3 here is CASSRETSGNNEQFF. CDR3 sequence (DNA): TGCGCCAGCAGCCGCGAGACTAGCGGGAACAATGAGCAGTTCTTC.

V gene TRBV10-3 combines with J gene TRBJ2-1; D not resolved. CDR3 size: 12 residues. Between the trimmed V and J ends, which lost 8 bases and 5 bases, there was a span of 10 bases. CDR1 and CDR2 from the germline V gene are ENHRY and SYGVKD. The CDR3 is CAIAQPNNEQFF. As DNA, the CDR3 is TGTGCCATCGCACAGCCCAACAATGAGCAGTTCTTC.